Below are 20 T cell receptor beta chains sequenced from a single sample in a study of CD8+CD57+ T cells in acquired aplastic anemia. Genomic DNA constituted the template upon which TCR beta VDJ and CDR3 profiling was performed. TCRdb re-called the reads with MiXCR, one entry per CDR3 protein. The data contain nearly 60,000 distinct CDR3 sequences, 57% of them seen just once; the ten biggest clones take up roughly 15%. By flow cytometry, patients selected for sequencing had shown an expansion of CD8+CD57+ cells. Specimen: sorted CD4+, CD8+, or CD8+CD57+ T cells (not recorded which) from PBMCs. These receptors came from a human donor with aplastic anemia.

This clonotype was seen more than once but under ten times. The chain employs TRBV27 and TRBJ1-4, with D unclear. This CDR3 spans 15 amino acids. Per the germline V gene, CDR1 is MNHEY and CDR2 is SMNVEV (reference sequence). V dropped 6 bases and J dropped 8 bases, with 19 bases sitting between them. In DNA, the CDR3 is TGTGCCAGCAGGAAATACGCATCGCCGGGCGAAAAACTGTTTTTT. Its translation: CASRKYASPGEKLFF.

This chain uses TRBV7-8 with TRBJ2-1; 10 positions agree with TRBD1. This CDR3 is 16 amino acids long. J gave up 2 bases and V 7 bases, and 8 bases lay outside the gene matches. The germline V gene has CDR1 SGHVS and CDR2 FQNEAQ. This chain's CDR3 is CASNSGTGDAYNEQFF. The CDR3 coding sequence is TGTGCCAGCAACTCCGGGACAGGGGACGCCTACAATGAGCAGTTCTTC.

The genes are TRBV29-1 and TRBJ2-7; the D gene is possibly TRBD1 (5 bases). The CDR3 sequence is 14 residues long. The V end was cut by 1 base, the J end by 2 bases, with 12 bases between. Looked up from germline, CDR1 is SQVTM and CDR2 is ANQGSEA. The CDR3 loop is CSVEAQGRPYEQYF. The CDR3 bases are TGCAGCGTTGAAGCTCAGGGCAGGCCCTACGAGCAGTACTTC.

For the CDR3, the DNA is TGTGCCAGCAGTTTGGACACCCCTTACGAGCAGTACTTC. Its protein product is CASSLDTPYEQYF. The chain couples TRBV12-3 or TRBV12-4 to TRBJ2-7, with D perhaps matching TRBD1 (5 bases). With 3 bases removed from V and 4 bases from J, the gap between germline ends came to 10 bases. This CDR3 is built from 13 residues.

The chain is built from TRBV7-3 and TRBJ2-3, with D perhaps matching TRBD1 or TRBD2 (5 bases each). Trimming removed 8 bases from V and 6 bases from J, with 21 bases in between. The CDR3 sequence is 15 residues long. CDR1 and CDR2 (germline): SGHTA, FQGTGA. CDR3 DNA sequence: TGTGCCAGCGGCCCTAGCCTAGCTCGGGGCGATACGCAGTATTTT. Translation: CASGPSLARGDTQYF.

This rearrangement joins TRBV13 to TRBJ2-3; maybe TRBD2 (5 bases). The CDR3 contains 14 residues. V dropped 5 bases and J dropped 8 bases, with 17 bases sitting between them. The germline V gene encodes CDR1 PRHDT and CDR2 FYEKMQ (reference sequence). The CDR3 region is CASSPGGSSLTQYF. In nucleotides, the CDR3 is TGTGCCAGCAGCCCTGGAGGATCCTCGCTTACGCAGTATTTT.

This clonotype has ten or more counts. The rearrangement links TRBV7-9 to TRBJ1-1; D not resolved. V was trimmed by 1 base and J by 3 bases, leaving 9 bases between them. CDR1 SEHNR and CDR2 FQNEAQ come from the germline V gene (reference sequence). The CDR3 has 14 residues. The CDR3 here is CASSLVGSDTEAFF. The DNA of the CDR3 is TGTGCCAGCAGCTTAGTGGGCAGTGACACTGAAGCTTTCTTT.

The V and J genes are TRBV12-3 or TRBV12-4 and TRBJ1-1; no clear D gene. The ends were cut back, 3 bases at V and 2 bases at J, with 13 bases in the middle. The CDR3 has 15 amino acids. The CDR3 DNA reads as TGTGCCAGCAGTTTGGGGTGGACGGGTAACACTGAAGCTTTCTTT. Amino acids: CASSLGWTGNTEAFF.

The J gene is TRBJ2-7, the V gene TRBV19, with 12 bases lining up with TRBD1. There are 14 residues in the CDR3. Germline CDR1 reads LNHDA; CDR2 reads SQIVND (reference sequence). V was pared by 7 bases and J by 6 bases, with 7 bases of the junction left unmatched. The CDR3 coding sequence is TGTGCCAGTAAGAGGGGACAGGGGGCGCGCGAGCAGTACTTC. Translation: CASKRGQGAREQYF.

This clonotype was observed once. The chain has TRBV19 and TRBJ1-3; D is uncertain. Per the germline V gene, CDR1 is LNHDA and CDR2 is SQIVND (reference sequence). The CDR3 contains 16 residues. The V and J ends lost 4 bases and 0 bases respectively, with 13 bases between them. Written as DNA, the CDR3 is TGTGCCAGTAGTAGCTTGCTCTCGAGCTCTGGAAACACCATATATTTT. This sequence encodes CASSSLLSSSGNTIYF. Full variable domain (rest looked up from reference TRBV19 and TRBJ1-3): DGGITQSPKYLFRKEGQNVTLSCEQNLNHDAMYWYRQDPGQGLRLIYYSQIVNDFQKGDIAEGYSVSREKKESFPLTVTSAQKNPTAFYLCASSSLLSSSGNTIYFGEGSWLTVV.

The chain couples TRBV2 to TRBJ1-1, with D possibly being TRBD1 (6 bases). The ends were cut back, 9 bases at V and 5 bases at J, with 16 bases in the middle. The CDR3 has 13 amino acids. CDR1 is SNHLY, CDR2 FYNNEI, per germline. The CDR3 sequence is CARLSGQGTEAFF. The CDR3 nucleotides are TGTGCCAGGTTAAGTGGGCAGGGGACTGAAGCTTTCTTT.

This clonotype was recorded at least ten times. J is TRBJ2-3 and V is TRBV25-1; TRBD2 aligns across 12 bases. V lost 3 bases and J lost 4; bases outside the gene matches: 5. This CDR3 region has 16 residues. Germline assignment: CDR1 MGHDK and CDR2 SYGVNS. The CDR3 nucleotides read TGTGCCAGCAGTGATGGCGCTAGCGGGGGGGCAGATACGCAGTATTTT. Amino acids: CASSDGASGGADTQYF.

The J gene is TRBJ2-7, the V gene TRBV10-3; possible D gene TRBD2, 5 bases. The CDR3 length is 16 residues. Trimming removed 7 bases at V and 4 bases at J, with 23 bases between. Germline-derived CDR1 and CDR2 are ENHRY and SYGVKD. The CDR3 region has the DNA TGTGCCATCAATACGGGTCTCCCGGGGAGAGGGTACGAGCAGTACGTC. Protein sequence: CAINTGLPGRGYEQYV.

The chain couples TRBV10-3 to TRBJ1-5, with a weak D call TRBD1 (5 bases). This CDR3 has 14 amino acids. V was shortened by 4 bases and J by 4 bases, with 11 bases between the two germline ends. CDR1 is ENHRY, CDR2 SYGVKD, per germline. The CDR3 DNA is TGTGCCATCAGTGCGGGACTGGCAAATCAGCCCCAGCATTTT. Translated, it gives CAISAGLANQPQHF.

The chain uses TRBV10-3 and TRBJ2-3; maybe TRBD2 (6 bases). The CDR3 consists of 17 residues. V lost 4 bases to trimming and J lost 2 bases, with 19 bases between them. Germline V gene data show CDR1 as ENHRY and CDR2 as SYGVKD. CDR3: CAISGRASGGNTDTQYF. CDR3 DNA sequence: TGTGCCATCAGTGGCCGCGCGTCGGGCGGGAACACAGATACGCAGTATTTT.

The chain uses TRBV10-3 and TRBJ2-5; 12 bases line up with TRBD1. Germline V gene lookup returns CDR1 ENHRY and CDR2 SYGVKD. Trimming took 11 bases from V and 4 from J; bases not matched to a gene: 5. There are 13 residues in the CDR3. This CDR3 is CAGGTGGLETQYF. The CDR3, as DNA: TGTGCCGGCGGGACAGGGGGCCTAGAGACCCAGTACTTC.

This clonotype is medium-sized in the sample. The chain uses TRBV10-3 and TRBJ2-5; possibly TRBD1 or TRBD2 for D (6 bases each). Trimming took 2 bases from V and 4 from J, leaving 17 bases between them. From germline, CDR1 is ENHRY and CDR2 SYGVKD. The CDR3 contains 16 residues. The chain's CDR3 is CAISEQTAGQGETQYF. For the CDR3, the DNA is TGTGCCATCAGTGAGCAGACGGCGGGACAAGGAGAGACCCAGTACTTC.

V and J are TRBV5-1 and TRBJ2-7; D gene uncertain. From germline, CDR1 is SGHRS and CDR2 YFSETQ. V lost 2 bases, J lost 3 bases, and 9 bases lay in between. The CDR3 covers 13 residues. In DNA form, the CDR3 reads TGCGCCAGCAGCTTCTCTTACAACTACGAGCAGTACTTC. Its translation is CASSFSYNYEQYF.

Notes on this clonotype: The junction does not match germline at one end; this may be a read error. The chain recombines TRBV7-9 with TRBJ1-6; the D is unclear. CDR1 is SEHNR and CDR2 is FQNEAQ in the germline V gene (reference sequence). The CDR3 spans 12 residues. CDR3 sequence reads: CASSLTNSPLHF. The DNA for the CDR3 is TGCGCCAGCAGCTTGACTAATTCACCCCTCCACTTT.

This chain links TRBV10-3 with TRBJ2-3, with TRBD2 matching 8 bases. J lost 2 bases, V lost 10 bases, and 8 bases had no gene match. The CDR3 sequence is 14 residues long. Looked up from germline, CDR1 is ENHRY and CDR2 is SYGVKD. CDR3 protein: CASTPAGVTDTQYF. The DNA for the CDR3 is TGTGCCAGCACCCCAGCGGGGGTCACAGATACGCAGTATTTT.